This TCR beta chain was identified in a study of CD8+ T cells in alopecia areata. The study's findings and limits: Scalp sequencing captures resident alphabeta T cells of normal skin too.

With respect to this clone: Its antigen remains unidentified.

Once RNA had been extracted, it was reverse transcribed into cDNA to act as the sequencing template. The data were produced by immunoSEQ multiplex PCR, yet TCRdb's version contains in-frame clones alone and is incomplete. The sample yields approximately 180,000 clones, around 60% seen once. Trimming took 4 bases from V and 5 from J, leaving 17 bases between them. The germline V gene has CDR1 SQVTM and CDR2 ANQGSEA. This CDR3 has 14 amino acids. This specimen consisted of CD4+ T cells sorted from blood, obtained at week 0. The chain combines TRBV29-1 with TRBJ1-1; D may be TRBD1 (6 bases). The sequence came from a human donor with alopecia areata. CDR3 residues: CSVGRDQGRTEAFF. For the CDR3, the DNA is TGCAGCGTTGGTAGGGACCAGGGGAGAACTGAAGCTTTCTTT.